These 25 T cell receptor beta chains were all obtained from the same sample, sequenced in a study of cytomegalovirus exposure and HLA in healthy donors. With 60 Vbeta and 13 Jbeta primers, the PCR was carried out. The protocol was immunoSEQ multiplex PCR, while the TCRdb copy is restricted to in-frame clones and leaves out a portion. The table has some 170,000 clones, 77% seen once. The sample taken for sequencing was PBMCs. These receptors were collected from a woman aged 25 to 39 in good health and CMV-seronegative.

The chain has TRBV27 and TRBJ2-7; 7 bases map to TRBD2. The V segment lost 4 bases and the J segment 2 bases; nucleotides outside the gene matches: 8. The CDR3 is 15 amino acids. Germline values: CDR1 MNHEY, CDR2 SMNVEV (reference sequence). CDR3 sequence reads: CASSSPTSSTYEQYF. In DNA form, the CDR3 reads TGTGCCAGCAGTTCCCCGACTAGCTCAACCTACGAGCAGTACTTC.

The chain carries TRBV6-5 and TRBJ1-1; 7 nucleotides line up with TRBD1. This CDR3 region has 14 residues. CDR1 and CDR2 from the germline V gene are MNHEY and SVGAGI. V was clipped by 8 bases and J by 4 bases; unmatched bases: 10. As DNA, the CDR3 is TGTGCCAGCTTCTCAGACAGGGCGGGCACTGAAGCTTTCTTT. Amino acid sequence: CASFSDRAGTEAFF.

The chain carries TRBV7-3 and TRBJ2-3; 8 nucleotides match TRBD2. The ends lost 4 bases at V and 1 base at J; junction bases unmatched: 10. The CDR3 extends over 17 amino acids. The germline CDR1 and CDR2 sequences are SGHTA and FQGTGA. This chain's CDR3 is CASSSLAPGGGTDTQYF. DNA for the CDR3: TGTGCCAGCAGCTCCCTTGCCCCCGGGGGGGGCACAGATACGCAGTATTTT.

This clone was seen a single time. V and J are TRBV20-1 and TRBJ2-7; D ambiguous. Germline V gene sequence: CDR1 DFQATT, CDR2 SNEGSKA (reference sequence). The CDR3 totals 10 residues. The V end was cut by 6 bases, the J end by 3 bases, with 6 bases between. CDR3 bases: TGCAGTGCCCTAAACTACGAGCAGTACTTC. Its translation: CSALNYEQYF.

The chain employs TRBV4-3 and TRBJ2-6; a possible D gene is TRBD2 (5 bases). Trimming stripped 0 bases from V and 4 bases from J, with 7 bases between. CDR3 length: 15 amino acids. Germline values: CDR1 LGHNA, CDR2 YSLEER. The CDR3 coding sequence is TGCGCCAGCAGCCAAGAAAGACTAGGGGCCAACGTCCTGACTTTC. Residues: CASSQERLGANVLTF.

The genes are TRBV6-1 and TRBJ1-5, with D uncertain. This CDR3 spans 19 amino acids. With 1 base removed from V and 0 bases from J, the gap between germline ends came to 19 bases. Germline V gene lookup returns CDR1 MNHNS and CDR2 SASEGT. The CDR3 DNA reads as TGTGCCAGCAGTGAAGGAATGGCAGACTTATCCTATAGCAATCAGCCCCAGCATTTT. Protein sequence: CASSEGMADLSYSNQPQHF.

The genes are TRBV2 and TRBJ2-5; the match to TRBD2 covers 11 bases. The CDR3 runs 15 residues. Trimming at V came to 4 bases and at J to 4 bases, leaving 5 bases not matched to a gene. Germline V gene data show CDR1 as SNHLY and CDR2 as FYNNEI. In DNA, the CDR3 is TGTGCCAGCAGTGTAAGAACTAGCGGGGGAGAGACCCAGTACTTC. Translating gives CASSVRTSGGETQYF.

This clone was seen only a few times. The chain combines TRBV5-1 with TRBJ2-1, with D possibly being TRBD1 (5 bases). Germline CDR1 is SGHRS and CDR2 is YFSETQ. V was shortened by 2 bases and J by 0 bases, with 9 bases between the two germline ends. CDR3 length: 15 residues. CDR3 bases: TGCGCCAGCAGCTTCACAGGAGACTCCTACAATGAGCAGTTCTTC. Its protein is CASSFTGDSYNEQFF. The whole variable domain, filled in from reference TRBV5-1 and TRBJ2-1, reads KAGVTQTPRYLIKTRGQQVTLSCSPISGHRSVSWYQQTPGQGLQFLFEYFSETQRNKGNFPGRFSGRQFSNSRSEMNVSTLELGDSALYLCASSFTGDSYNEQFFGPGTRLTVL.

CDR3 coding DNA: TGTGCCAGCAGCTTACTAGCGGGAGCCTATTCAGATACGCAGTATTTT. Its protein product is CASSLLAGAYSDTQYF. The rearrangement uses TRBV7-9 and TRBJ2-3; 10 nucleotides match TRBD2. The CDR3 has 16 residues. The V gene's germline CDR1 is SEHNR and CDR2 FQNEAQ (reference sequence). Germline trimming cut 2 bases from V and 4 bases from J; bases unmatched to any gene: 6.

The V and J genes are TRBV4-3 and TRBJ2-7; unclear D gene. The V gene lost 1 base and the J gene lost 2 bases, with 6 bases spanning the gap. The CDR3 contains 13 residues. Germline V gene data show CDR1 as LGHNA and CDR2 as YSLEER. The CDR3 sequence: CASSQGLAYEQYF. As DNA, the CDR3 is TGCGCCAGCAGCCAAGGATTAGCCTACGAGCAGTACTTC.

Only one count was recorded for this clone. The chain employs TRBV6-5 and TRBJ2-5; D is possibly TRBD1 (5 bases). This CDR3 contains 15 residues. Germline values: CDR1 MNHEY, CDR2 SVGAGI. V lost 2 bases, J lost 1 base, and 11 bases lay in between. The CDR3 sequence is CASSYAGKFQETQYF. The CDR3 DNA sequence: TGTGCCAGCAGTTACGCAGGGAAGTTCCAAGAGACCCAGTACTTC.

This chain links TRBV9 with TRBJ2-1, with D perhaps matching TRBD1 (5 bases). V lost 0 bases, J lost 2 bases, and 12 bases lay in between. The germline V gene has CDR1 SGDLS and CDR2 YYNGEE. The CDR3 has 16 residues. The CDR3: CASSVVGQGTYNEQFF. The CDR3 DNA follows: TGTGCCAGCAGCGTAGTTGGGCAGGGCACCTACAATGAGCAGTTCTTC.

This chain uses TRBV30 with TRBJ2-1, with 8 bases that match TRBD1. The V and J ends lost 3 bases and 4 bases, in that order; junction bases with no gene match: 5. The germline CDR1 and CDR2 sequences are GTSNPN and SVGIG (reference sequence). The CDR3 spans 14 residues. The CDR3 sequence is CAWSGGQVYNEQFF. The CDR3 DNA reads TGTGCCTGGAGCGGGGGACAGGTATACAATGAGCAGTTCTTC.

The rearrangement links TRBV5-4 to TRBJ2-7; TRBD1 matches at 7 bases. The CDR3 is 16 residues long. Germline CDR1 reads SGHNT; CDR2 reads YYREEE (reference sequence). With V trimmed by 4 bases and J by 0 bases, 10 bases remained unmatched. CDR3 region: CASSATRTGLSYEQYF. The CDR3 DNA reads as TGTGCCAGCAGCGCGACCCGGACAGGCCTCTCCTACGAGCAGTACTTC.

The chain uses TRBV9 and TRBJ1-6, with D possibly being TRBD1 (5 bases). In germline, CDR1 is SGDLS, CDR2 YYNGEE. Between the trimmed V and J ends, which lost 0 bases and 9 bases, there was a span of 13 bases. This CDR3 is 15 amino acids long. CDR3: CASSVGRAKRSPLHF. The CDR3 nucleotides read TGTGCCAGCAGCGTAGGCAGGGCTAAACGTTCACCCCTCCACTTT.

The chain uses TRBV5-5 and TRBJ1-5; 10 bases map to TRBD1. Per the germline V gene, CDR1 is SGHKS and CDR2 is YYEKEE (reference sequence). The V segment lost 4 bases and the J segment 6 bases; nucleotides outside the gene matches: 7. The CDR3 is 15 amino acids. The CDR3 is CASSLTGGRSQPQHF. The CDR3 DNA sequence: TGTGCCAGCAGCCTGACAGGGGGCAGGAGTCAGCCCCAGCATTTT.

The chain carries TRBV28 and TRBJ1-1, with D perhaps TRBD1 (6 bases). CDR1 and CDR2 (germline): MDHEN, SYDVKM. Trimming removed 6 bases at V and 2 bases at J, with 16 bases between. The CDR3 loop spans 15 amino acids. CDR3 in amino acids: CASRNPGTLNTEAFF. For the CDR3, the DNA is TGTGCCAGCAGAAATCCCGGGACACTAAACACTGAAGCTTTCTTT.

The rearrangement joins TRBV9 to TRBJ1-2; D is uncertain. Germline CDR1 reads SGDLS; CDR2 reads YYNGEE. V was trimmed by 1 base and J by 3 bases, leaving 7 bases between them. The CDR3 runs 13 residues. The CDR3, as DNA: TGTGCCAGCAGCGTAAGGACTGACTATGGCTACACCTTC. Its translation is CASSVRTDYGYTF.

The chain is built from TRBV19 and TRBJ2-7; D unclear. Germline V lookup: CDR1 LNHDA, CDR2 SQIVND (reference sequence). The CDR3 totals 12 residues. Deletions cut 9 bases from V and 3 bases from J, with 12 bases between. The CDR3 nucleotides read TGTGCCAGCCCCGCTTTTAGCTACGAGCAGTACTTC. This translates into CASPAFSYEQYF.

This chain uses TRBV9 with TRBJ1-2; TRBD1 matches at 10 bases. Germline CDR1 reads SGDLS; CDR2 reads YYNGEE. Losses at the gene ends were 0 bases for V and 4 bases for J; bases not matched to a gene: 15. CDR3 size: 19 residues. The CDR3 is CASSVGGDRGLWEGYGYTF. The CDR3 coding sequence is TGTGCCAGCAGCGTAGGAGGAGACAGGGGGCTTTGGGAGGGCTATGGCTACACCTTC.

A remark on this clone: At one boundary the junction diverges from the germline segment, which might be a read error. The chain joins TRBV7-2 to TRBJ1-2; 7 bases are a match to TRBD1. The CDR3 loop spans 13 amino acids. Germline V gene sequence: CDR1 SGHTA, CDR2 FQGNSA. The CDR3 reads CASSPWGQSTYPF. Here the CDR3 DNA reads TGTGCCAGCAGCCCCTGGGGACAGAGCACCTACCCCTTC.

The chain carries TRBV6-1 and TRBJ1-5, with no clear D. V lost 2 bases, J lost 8 bases, and 4 bases lay in between. The CDR3 spans 11 residues. Germline V lookup: CDR1 MNHNS, CDR2 SASEGT. The CDR3 here is CASSEQEPQHF. Here the CDR3 DNA reads TGTGCCAGCAGTGAACAGGAGCCCCAGCATTTT.

This clone was seen just once. The V call is TRBV5-1, the J call TRBJ1-2; 8 nucleotides line up with TRBD1. Germline V gene data show CDR1 as SGHRS and CDR2 as YFSETQ. There are 15 residues in the CDR3. V shed 3 bases, J shed 7 bases, and the junction held 11 bases outside the gene matches. The CDR3 region has the DNA TGCGCCAGCAGCTGGTACACAGGGACAGGCGCTGGCTACACCTTC. Protein product: CASSWYTGTGAGYTF.

This clone was detected once. This chain joins TRBV19 and TRBJ1-2; D uncertain. CDR1 is LNHDA, CDR2 SQIVND, per germline (reference sequence). The CDR3 runs to 14 residues. The V end was cut by 1 base, the J end by 9 bases, with 15 bases between. Written as DNA, the CDR3 is TGTGCCAGTAGTATAGGGTACACCAGGAACAGCTACACCTTC. Translation: CASSIGYTRNSYTF.

This clone was detected only once. This sequence joins TRBV6-1 and TRBJ1-2; D may be TRBD1 (6 bases). The CDR3 has 15 amino acids. Trimming cost V 2 bases and J 4 bases, with 14 bases left between them. The germline V gene has CDR1 MNHNS and CDR2 SASEGT. CDR3 nucleotide sequence: TGTGCCAGCAGTGAACCGCAGGGGTCTCCCTATGGCTACACCTTC. Protein product: CASSEPQGSPYGYTF.